Listed here are 18 T cell receptor beta chains from one sample, sequenced in a study of cytomegalovirus exposure and HLA in healthy donors. PCR primers comprised 60 Vbeta and 13 Jbeta primers. This table comes from immunoSEQ multiplex PCR, and its TCRdb copy is limited to in-frame clones, with some not included. The sample lists some 210,000 clones, about three quarters occurring once. The sequenced sample was PBMCs. Receptors were obtained from a woman in her 30s in good health and CMV-seropositive.

This chain links TRBV10-3 with TRBJ2-7; 11 bases fit TRBD1. CDR3 length equals 15 residues. The J segment lost 3 bases and the V segment lost 2 bases, leaving 3 bases of the junction unmatched. Germline assignment: CDR1 ENHRY and CDR2 SYGVKD. The CDR3 bases are TGTGCCATCAGTGAGGGGGGGACAGGGGGCTACGAGCAGTACTTC. It translates to CAISEGGTGGYEQYF.

This clone was observed a few times. The chain carries TRBV5-1 and TRBJ2-3; 15 bases agree with TRBD2. Germline loops: CDR1 SGHRS, CDR2 YFSETQ. V trimming: 3 bases; J trimming: 3 bases; junction bases outside the gene matches: 2. The CDR3 has 16 amino acids. The DNA for the CDR3 is TGCGCCAGCAGCTCTGGGACTAGCGGGAGGACAGATACGCAGTATTTT. Translation gives CASSSGTSGRTDTQYF.

CDR3: CATSREGGTEAFF. The CDR3 region has the DNA TGTGCCACCAGCAGGGAGGGCGGCACTGAAGCTTTCTTT. The chain recombines TRBV15 with TRBJ1-1; D is uncertain. The V end was cut by 3 bases, the J end by 4 bases, with 9 bases between. Germline CDR1 reads LNHNV; CDR2 reads YYDKDF (reference sequence). The CDR3 length is 13 residues.

This clone was seen more than once but under ten times. The chain recombines TRBV15 with TRBJ1-2; D remains ambiguous. This CDR3 spans 13 amino acids. V was shortened by 0 bases and J by 4 bases, with 6 bases between the two germline ends. Looked up from germline, CDR1 is LNHNV and CDR2 is YYDKDF (reference sequence). CDR3 residues: CATSRDRGYGYTF. CDR3 sequence (DNA): TGTGCCACCAGCAGAGATCGGGGCTATGGCTACACCTTC.

J is TRBJ2-1 and V is TRBV2, with D possibly matching TRBD1 (6 bases). Germline V gene sequence: CDR1 SNHLY, CDR2 FYNNEI. Trimming left V 4 bases short and J 3 bases short, with 10 bases between. The CDR3 spans 14 residues. The CDR3 DNA reads TGTGCCAGCAGTGCGGCGACAGGCTACAATGAGCAGTTCTTC. As protein: CASSAATGYNEQFF.

This rearrangement joins TRBV2 to TRBJ1-5, with a tentative D call TRBD1 (6 bases). CDR3 size: 15 residues. CDR1 is SNHLY, CDR2 FYNNEI, per germline. V was pared by 8 bases and J by 4 bases, with 18 bases between. CDR3 in amino acids: CASLKDSTFNQPQHF. DNA for the CDR3: TGTGCCAGCCTTAAGGACAGTACGTTTAATCAGCCCCAGCATTTT. Together with reference TRBV2 and TRBJ1-5, the CDR3 gives the full variable domain: EPEVTQTPSHQVTQMGQEVILRCVPISNHLYFYWYRQILGQKVEFLVSFYNNEISEKSEIFDDQFSVERPDGSNFTLKIRSTKLEDSAMYFCASLKDSTFNQPQHFGDGTRLSIL.

This rearrangement joins TRBV7-2 to TRBJ2-5; possibly TRBD2 for D (5 bases). CDR1 and CDR2 (germline): SGHTA, FQGNSA. The CDR3 is made up of 14 amino acids. Trimming stripped 3 bases from V and 4 bases from J, with 12 bases between. CDR3 sequence (DNA): TGTGCCAGCAGCTTTTTATTGGGAGTAGAGACCCAGTACTTC. It is translated as CASSFLLGVETQYF.

J is TRBJ2-7 and V is TRBV6-5; D call uncertain. Per germline, CDR1 MNHEY and CDR2 SVGAGI. V lost 4 bases to trimming and J lost 3 bases, with 7 bases between them. This CDR3 region has 12 residues. The CDR3 nucleotides read TGTGCCAGCAGTTCAGAAATCTACGAGCAGTACTTC. Translation gives CASSSEIYEQYF.

The chain uses TRBV18 and TRBJ1-1, with TRBD1 matching over 9 bases. The CDR3 sequence is 16 residues long. J lost 3 bases, V lost 3 bases, and 8 bases had no gene match. Germline values: CDR1 KGHSH, CDR2 LQKENI. The CDR3 DNA follows: TGTGCCAGCTCACCGATCGAACAGGGGGCATACACTGAAGCTTTCTTT. Protein sequence: CASSPIEQGAYTEAFF.

The CDR3 bases are TGTGCCAGCAGGCGACAGGGGGCCACCGGGGAGCTGTTTTTT. Residues: CASRRQGATGELFF. V is TRBV7-2 and J is TRBJ2-2; 10 nucleotides agree with TRBD1. V was clipped by 6 bases and J by 4 bases; unmatched bases: 2. This CDR3 comprises 14 residues. CDR1 is SGHTA, CDR2 FQGNSA, per germline.

The chain employs TRBV6-4 and TRBJ2-5; the D gene is possibly TRBD1 (5 bases). The CDR3 has 15 residues. The V end lost 6 bases, the J end lost 5 bases, and 19 bases lay between the germline ends. CDR1 is MRHNA, CDR2 SNTAGT, per germline. The CDR3 reads CASRNDSRGYETQYF. In nucleotides, the CDR3 is TGTGCCAGCAGAAACGACAGTAGGGGTTACGAGACCCAGTACTTC.

The V gene is TRBV7-9, the J gene TRBJ1-5, with TRBD1 as a possible D gene (6 bases). Per the germline V gene, CDR1 is SEHNR and CDR2 is FQNEAQ (reference sequence). V gave up 4 bases and J gave up 11 bases, with 15 bases separating them. CDR3 size: 13 residues. CDR3 nucleotide sequence: TGTGCCAGCAGCTCCCGGGAACAGGGCACCCAGCATTTT. Residues: CASSSREQGTQHF.

This rearrangement joins TRBV7-2 to TRBJ2-3; D is undetermined. The CDR3 has 15 amino acids. The V gene's germline CDR1 is SGHTA and CDR2 FQGNSA. Between the trimmed V and J ends, which lost 4 bases and 4 bases, there was a span of 15 bases. This CDR3 reads CASSSRPLESDTQYF. The CDR3, as DNA: TGTGCCAGCAGCTCCCGCCCCCTGGAGTCAGATACGCAGTATTTT.

The chain is built from TRBV10-3 and TRBJ2-7; a weak D match, TRBD2 (5 bases). The germline V and J ends were trimmed by 0 bases and 2 bases, with 11 bases remaining between them. CDR1 and CDR2 (germline): ENHRY, SYGVKD. The CDR3 extends over 15 amino acids. CDR3 amino acids: CAISESSLATYEQYF. The CDR3, as DNA: TGTGCCATCAGTGAGTCTAGCCTAGCCACCTACGAGCAGTACTTC.

This clone came up a few times. The chain employs TRBV6-6 and TRBJ1-5; TRBD1 matches 10 bases. V lost 6 bases and J lost 4; bases outside the gene matches: 6. There are 15 residues in the CDR3. The germline gives CDR1 MNHNY, CDR2 SVGAGI (reference sequence). The CDR3 loop is CASSGPGQGNQPQHF. CDR3 DNA sequence: TGTGCCAGCAGCGGCCCGGGACAGGGGAATCAGCCCCAGCATTTT.

This clone was counted between two and nine times. The genes are TRBV28 and TRBJ2-1; 7 bases align to TRBD2. V lost 6 bases and J lost 3; bases outside the gene matches: 11. From germline, CDR1 is MDHEN and CDR2 SYDVKM. CDR3 length: 16 amino acids. The CDR3 here is CASSPSAGVFYNEQFF. The CDR3 DNA sequence: TGTGCCAGCAGCCCTTCGGCGGGGGTCTTCTACAATGAGCAGTTCTTC.

The chain has TRBV25-1 and TRBJ2-5; the match to TRBD1 covers 10 bases. This CDR3 is built from 14 residues. The V segment lost 6 bases and the J segment 4 bases; nucleotides outside the gene matches: 5. The V gene's germline CDR1 is MGHDK and CDR2 SYGVNS. This CDR3 reads CASRTDRGRETQYF. DNA of the CDR3: TGTGCCAGCAGAACGGACAGGGGGAGAGAGACCCAGTACTTC.

The chain employs TRBV28 and TRBJ1-5, with D perhaps TRBD1 (6 bases). Germline V gene data show CDR1 as MDHEN and CDR2 as SYDVKM. Trimming stripped 7 bases from V and 4 bases from J, with 8 bases between. The CDR3 has 12 amino acids. CDR3 sequence reads: CASTQGNQPQHF. In nucleotides, the CDR3 is TGTGCCAGCACCCAGGGGAATCAGCCCCAGCATTTT.